The clone carrying this T cell receptor beta chain was seen once. The antigen remains unidentified. Germline is not matched at one junction end, which may reflect a read error. The source of the sample is a study of cytomegalovirus exposure and HLA in healthy donors. Background on the study: Inside one of the first data releases sat tens of millions of unique TCRs taken from HLA-typed donors.

The CDR3 extends over 12 amino acids. CDR1 and CDR2 from the germline V gene are SNHLY and FYNNEI. General observations from the study: Sequencing likely generated an artifact that appeared as a cluster of highly shared sequence variants.

The study ran its PCR with 60 Vbeta and 13 Jbeta primers. Libraries were prepared by immunoSEQ multiplex PCR; TCRdb keeps only in-frame clonotypes and omits some of them. Of over 150,000 clones listed, roughly 82% are singletons. Sequences were obtained from PBMCs. This TCR was recovered from a man aged 45 to 65 in good health and CMV-seropositive. V gene TRBV2 combines with J gene TRBJ1-2, with no clear D. The CDR3 spells CACRIPGLGYTF. The CDR3 DNA reads TGTGCCTGCAGAATCCCAGGTCTAGGCTACACCTTC.